Here is one T cell receptor beta chain with its context. The sample belongs to a study of Graves' ophthalmopathy and Graves' hyperthyroidism. The authors amplified TCR beta CDR3 regions, and they did so from RNA transcripts for repertoire sequencing. Scientists carried out first-round RT-PCR using HTBI primers and then a second-round multiplex PCR. TCRdb processed the multiplex PCR reads anew with MiXCR; each CDR3 protein has one entry. The data hold roughly 420,000 distinct CDR3 sequences, with about 21% observed a single time. This CDR3 is 15 amino acids long. V lost 0 bases and J 2 bases, leaving 11 bases between the germline ends. Germline CDR1 MNHEY, CDR2 SVGEGT.

V and J are TRBV6-2 or TRBV6-3 and TRBJ2-7; perhaps TRBD1 as D (6 bases). This clonotype was sampled from a woman aged 18-29 years with stable Graves' hyperthyroidism. Source material: peripheral blood. The CDR3 DNA is TGTGCCAGCAGTTACTCGGGGACACCAGCCTACGAGCAGTACTTC. Amino acid sequence: CASSYSGTPAYEQYF.